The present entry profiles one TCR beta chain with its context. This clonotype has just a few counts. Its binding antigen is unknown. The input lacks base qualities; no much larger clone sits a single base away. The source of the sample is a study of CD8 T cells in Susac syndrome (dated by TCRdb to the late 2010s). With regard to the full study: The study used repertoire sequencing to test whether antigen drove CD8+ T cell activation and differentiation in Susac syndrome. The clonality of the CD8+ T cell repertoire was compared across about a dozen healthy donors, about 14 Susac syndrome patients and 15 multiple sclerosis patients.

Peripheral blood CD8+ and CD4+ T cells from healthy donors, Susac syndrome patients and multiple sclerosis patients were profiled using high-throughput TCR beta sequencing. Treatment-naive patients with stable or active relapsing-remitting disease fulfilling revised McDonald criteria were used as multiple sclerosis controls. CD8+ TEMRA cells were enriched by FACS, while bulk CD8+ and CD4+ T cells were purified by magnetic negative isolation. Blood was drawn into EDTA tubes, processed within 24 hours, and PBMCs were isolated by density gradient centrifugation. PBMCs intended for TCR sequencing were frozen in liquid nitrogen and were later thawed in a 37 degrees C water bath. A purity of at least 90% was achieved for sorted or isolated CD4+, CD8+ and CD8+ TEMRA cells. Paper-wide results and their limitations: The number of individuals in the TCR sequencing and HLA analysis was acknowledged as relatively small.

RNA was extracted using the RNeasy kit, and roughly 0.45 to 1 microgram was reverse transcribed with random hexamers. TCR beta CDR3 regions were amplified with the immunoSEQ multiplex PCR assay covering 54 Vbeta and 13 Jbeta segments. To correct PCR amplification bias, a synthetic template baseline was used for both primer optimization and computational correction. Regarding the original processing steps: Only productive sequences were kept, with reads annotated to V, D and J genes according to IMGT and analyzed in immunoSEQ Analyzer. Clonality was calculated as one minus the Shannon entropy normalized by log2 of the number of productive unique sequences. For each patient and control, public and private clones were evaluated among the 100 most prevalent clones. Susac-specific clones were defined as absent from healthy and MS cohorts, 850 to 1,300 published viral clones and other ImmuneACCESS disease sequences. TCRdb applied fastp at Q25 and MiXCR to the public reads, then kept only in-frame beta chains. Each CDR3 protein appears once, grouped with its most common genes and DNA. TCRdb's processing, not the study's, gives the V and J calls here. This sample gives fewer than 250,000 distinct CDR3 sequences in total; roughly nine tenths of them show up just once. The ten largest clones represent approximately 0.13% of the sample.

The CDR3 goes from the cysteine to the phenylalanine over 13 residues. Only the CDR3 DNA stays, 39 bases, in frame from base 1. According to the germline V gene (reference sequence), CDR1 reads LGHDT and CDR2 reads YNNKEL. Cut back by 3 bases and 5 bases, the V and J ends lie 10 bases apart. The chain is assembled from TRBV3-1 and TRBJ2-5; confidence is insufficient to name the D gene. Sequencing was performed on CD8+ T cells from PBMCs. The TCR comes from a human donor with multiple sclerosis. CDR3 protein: CASSQDSWETQYF. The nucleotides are TGTGCCAGCAGCCAGGATTCTTGGGAGACCCAGTACTTC.